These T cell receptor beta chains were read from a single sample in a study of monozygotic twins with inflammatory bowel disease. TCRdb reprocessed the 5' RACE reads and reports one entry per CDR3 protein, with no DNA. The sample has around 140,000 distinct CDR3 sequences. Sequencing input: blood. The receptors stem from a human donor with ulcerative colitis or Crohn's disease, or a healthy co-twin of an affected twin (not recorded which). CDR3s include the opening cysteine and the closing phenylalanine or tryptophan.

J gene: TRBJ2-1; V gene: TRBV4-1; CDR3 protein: CASSQDTGVVGPYNEQFF
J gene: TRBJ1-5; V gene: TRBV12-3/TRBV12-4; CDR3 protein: CASSLRGTGGQPQHF
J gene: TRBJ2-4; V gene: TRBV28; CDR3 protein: CASRRGIAKNIQYF
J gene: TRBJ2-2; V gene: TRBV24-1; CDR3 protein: CATRASDSGLRELFF
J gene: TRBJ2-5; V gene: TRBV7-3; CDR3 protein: CASSLQGRETQYF
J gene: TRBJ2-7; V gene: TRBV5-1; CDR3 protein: CASSLYVGYEQYF
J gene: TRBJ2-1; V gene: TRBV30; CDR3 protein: CAWSVNRGKEFF
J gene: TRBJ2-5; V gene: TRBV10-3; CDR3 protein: CAISERAQETQYF
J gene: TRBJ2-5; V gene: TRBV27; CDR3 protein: CASSNYRGETQYF
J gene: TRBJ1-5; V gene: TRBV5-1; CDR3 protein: CASSLDRDRQPQHF
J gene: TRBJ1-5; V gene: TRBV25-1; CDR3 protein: CASSEFQRDRGQGSNQPQHF
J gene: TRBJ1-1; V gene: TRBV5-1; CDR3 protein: CASTRQGRDTEAFF
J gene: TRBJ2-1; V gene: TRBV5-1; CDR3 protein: CASSLGLNSYNEQFF
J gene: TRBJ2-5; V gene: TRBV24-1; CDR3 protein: CATSEVLGPGETQYF
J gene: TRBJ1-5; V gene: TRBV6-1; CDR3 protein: CASRPRTPWDQPQHF
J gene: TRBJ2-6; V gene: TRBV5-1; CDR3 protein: CATKTAINSGANVLTF
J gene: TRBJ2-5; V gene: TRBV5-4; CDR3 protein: CASSPRGFQETQYF
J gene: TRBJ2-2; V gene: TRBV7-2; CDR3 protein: CASRPGTGTAGELFF
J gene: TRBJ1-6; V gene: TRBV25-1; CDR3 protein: CASSDLSSPLHF
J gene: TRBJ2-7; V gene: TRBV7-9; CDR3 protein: CASSLIAGGPYEQYF
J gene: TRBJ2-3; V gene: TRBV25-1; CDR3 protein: CASSASDRGTDTQYF
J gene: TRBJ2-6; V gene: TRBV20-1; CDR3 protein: CSALPGDSGANVLTF
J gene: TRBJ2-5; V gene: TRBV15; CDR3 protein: CATSGLGQGEETQYF
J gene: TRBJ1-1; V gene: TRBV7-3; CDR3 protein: CASSTGNMNTEAFF
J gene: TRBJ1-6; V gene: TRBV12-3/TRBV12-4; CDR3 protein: CASRERTLIGSPLHF
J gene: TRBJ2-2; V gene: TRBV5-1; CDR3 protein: CASSLGQGITGELFF
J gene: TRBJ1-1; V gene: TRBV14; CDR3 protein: CASSQGVTTEAFF
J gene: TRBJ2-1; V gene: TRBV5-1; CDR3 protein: CASSGGGGLNEQFF
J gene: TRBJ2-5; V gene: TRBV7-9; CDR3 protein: CASSLSRQTQETQYF
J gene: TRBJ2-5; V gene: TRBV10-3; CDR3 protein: CAISESGRFQETQYF
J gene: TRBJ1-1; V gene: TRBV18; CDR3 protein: CASSPLFPGGRLSEAFF
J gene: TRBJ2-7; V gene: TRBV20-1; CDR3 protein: CSARNEAGTGGYALFEQYF
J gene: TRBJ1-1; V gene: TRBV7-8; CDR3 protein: CASRTVAGTEAFF
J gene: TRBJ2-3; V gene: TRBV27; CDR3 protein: CASSIRPGQVNTDTQYF
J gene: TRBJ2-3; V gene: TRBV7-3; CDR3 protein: CASSEGLGTDTQYF
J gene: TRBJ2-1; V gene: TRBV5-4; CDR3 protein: CASSLASSDPTYNEQFF
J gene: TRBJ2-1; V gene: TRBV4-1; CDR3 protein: CASGGENVEQFF
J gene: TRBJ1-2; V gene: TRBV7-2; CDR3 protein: CASRGGQGKYGYTF
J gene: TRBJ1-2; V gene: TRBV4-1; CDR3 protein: CASSQAPAAAPGYTF